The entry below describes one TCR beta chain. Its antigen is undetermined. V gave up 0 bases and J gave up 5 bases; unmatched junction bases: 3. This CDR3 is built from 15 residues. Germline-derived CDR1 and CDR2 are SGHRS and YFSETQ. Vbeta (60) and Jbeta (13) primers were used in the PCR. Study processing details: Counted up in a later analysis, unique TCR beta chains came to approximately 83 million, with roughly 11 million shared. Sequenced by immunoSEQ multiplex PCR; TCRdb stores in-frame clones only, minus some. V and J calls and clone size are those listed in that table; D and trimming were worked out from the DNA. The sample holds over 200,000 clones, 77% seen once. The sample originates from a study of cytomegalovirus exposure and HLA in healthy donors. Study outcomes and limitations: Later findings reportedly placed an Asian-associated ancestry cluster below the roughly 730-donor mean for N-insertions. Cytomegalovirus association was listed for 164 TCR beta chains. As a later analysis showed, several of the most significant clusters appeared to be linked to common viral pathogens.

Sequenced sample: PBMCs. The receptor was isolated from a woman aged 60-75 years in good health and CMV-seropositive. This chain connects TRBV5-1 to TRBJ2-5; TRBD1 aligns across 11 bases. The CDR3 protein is CASSLGGDRGETQYF. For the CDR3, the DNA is TGCGCCAGCAGCTTGGGCGGGGACAGGGGGGAGACCCAGTACTTC.